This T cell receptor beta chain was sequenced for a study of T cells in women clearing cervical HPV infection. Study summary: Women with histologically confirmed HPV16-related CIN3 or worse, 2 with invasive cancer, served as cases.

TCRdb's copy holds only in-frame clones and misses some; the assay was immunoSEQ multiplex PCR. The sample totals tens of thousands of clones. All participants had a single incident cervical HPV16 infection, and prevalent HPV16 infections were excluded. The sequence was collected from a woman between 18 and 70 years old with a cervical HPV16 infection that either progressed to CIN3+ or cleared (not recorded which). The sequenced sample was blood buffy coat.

CDR3 DNA, as far as it was read: TGTGCCAGCAGCCTCGGACAGGGTATACCCTACGAG. Residues: CASSLGQGIPYE. The full CDR3 protein is CASSLGQGIPYEQYF. The chain joins TRBV7-2 to TRBJ2-7; 8 bases line up with TRBD1. The read finishes 3 residues shy of the CDR3 end, and the germline J gene is used to complete it. In germline, CDR1 is SGHTA, CDR2 FQGNSA. This CDR3 is 15 amino acids long. V dropped 5 bases and J dropped 2; count of bases not matched to a gene: 8.